What follows are 30 T cell receptor beta chains derived from one specimen sequenced in a study of blood T cell repertoires in COVID-19 (dated by TCRdb to about 2020). Library construction relied on the immunoSEQ multiplex PCR assay. TCRdb retrieved this table from immuneACCESS and kept in-frame rearrangements only. Not all clones are present; in checked studies, unresolved V genes account for under half, and no reason is known for the remainder. This sample gives around 310,000 clones in total; roughly 88% of them show up just once. The ten largest clones add up to around 5% of the sample. Material: PBMCs or T cells enriched from blood (not recorded which). Receptors originate from a man aged 25-45 years who had recovered from COVID-19.

This clone was seen a single time. The V gene is TRBV28, the J gene TRBJ2-3; tentative D call: TRBD2 (6 bases). CDR1 MDHEN and CDR2 SYDVKM come from the germline V gene. The CDR3 is made up of 16 amino acids. V shed 3 bases and J shed 4 bases, with 17 bases lying between them. The CDR3 loop is CASSFVGGFFADTQYF. CDR3 nucleotide sequence: TGTGCCAGCAGTTTCGTGGGGGGTTTTTTTGCAGATACGCAGTATTTT.

J is TRBJ1-2 and V is TRBV3-1 (or the pseudogene TRBV3-2); 8 bases are shared with TRBD1. Trimming removed 2 bases from V and 2 bases from J; junction bases left unmatched: 4. CDR1 and CDR2 from the germline V gene are LGHDT and YNNKEL (reference sequence). The CDR3 is made up of 15 amino acids. Here the CDR3 reads CASSQLDRANYGYTF. CDR3 sequence (DNA): TGTGCCAGCAGCCAACTGGACAGGGCCAACTATGGCTACACCTTC.

V gene TRBV5-1 combines with J gene TRBJ2-3; D may be TRBD2 (6 bases). Germline V lookup: CDR1 SGHRS, CDR2 YFSETQ. The CDR3 totals 15 residues. V lost 7 bases and J 4 bases, leaving 19 bases between the germline ends. CDR3 protein: CASHLTGDPADTQYF. The CDR3 DNA is TGCGCCAGCCACTTGACGGGGGACCCCGCAGATACGCAGTATTTT.

The rearrangement joins TRBV30 to TRBJ2-7; D is uncertain. The CDR3 runs to 14 residues. Trimming pared 3 bases from V and 2 bases from J, leaving 14 bases between. Looked up from germline, CDR1 is GTSNPN and CDR2 is SVGIG (reference sequence). Here the CDR3 DNA reads TGTGCCTGGAGCCCGGGTTCCGGCCCCTACGAGCAGTACTTC. Protein sequence: CAWSPGSGPYEQYF.

V gene TRBV5-1 combines with J gene TRBJ2-1; TRBD2 matches 7 bases. The CDR3 consists of 12 residues. The ends lost 3 bases at V and 6 bases at J; junction bases unmatched: 0. Germline V gene lookup returns CDR1 SGHRS and CDR2 YFSETQ. The CDR3 bases are TGCGCCAGCAGCTGGGAGGGCAATGAGCAGTTCTTC. As protein: CASSWEGNEQFF.

This clone was detected only a few times. V gene TRBV5-1 combines with J gene TRBJ2-7, with TRBD1 matching over 7 bases. Trimming removed 4 bases from V and 2 bases from J; junction bases left unmatched: 6. Germline V gene lookup returns CDR1 SGHRS and CDR2 YFSETQ. This CDR3 contains 14 residues. CDR3: CASSIRQGAYEQYF. In DNA, the CDR3 is TGCGCCAGCAGCATAAGACAGGGAGCCTACGAGCAGTACTTC.

The chain uses TRBV5-1 and TRBJ1-3; D is unresolved. Looked up from germline, CDR1 is SGHRS and CDR2 is YFSETQ. Deletions cut 4 bases from V and 4 bases from J, with 12 bases between. CDR3 length equals 14 residues. CDR3 region: CASSLGVEGNTIYF. Here the CDR3 DNA reads TGCGCCAGCAGCCTCGGGGTTGAAGGAAACACCATATATTTT.

V is TRBV10-3 and J is TRBJ2-5; 10 nucleotides match TRBD1. With V trimmed by 5 bases and J by 5 bases, 14 bases remained unmatched. Germline CDR1 reads ENHRY; CDR2 reads SYGVKD. This CDR3 is 17 amino acids long. CDR3 coding DNA: TGTGCCATCAGTACGACATGGACAGGGGGTCTGGGGGAGACCCAGTACTTC. It yields the protein CAISTTWTGGLGETQYF.

The chain uses TRBV30 and TRBJ2-1; 7 bases line up with TRBD2. V trimming: 3 bases; J trimming: 6 bases; junction bases outside the gene matches: 2. CDR1 and CDR2 (germline): GTSNPN, SVGIG (reference sequence). The CDR3 is 12 residues long. The DNA of the CDR3 is TGTGCCTGGAGGACTAGCAGCAATGAGCAGTTCTTC. Its protein is CAWRTSSNEQFF.

This clone showed up just a few times. This chain uses TRBV29-1 with TRBJ1-5; D perhaps matches TRBD1 (5 bases). V lost 7 bases to trimming and J lost 9 bases, with 22 bases between them. The CDR3 runs 14 residues. Looked up from germline, CDR1 is SQVTM and CDR2 is ANQGSEA. This CDR3 reads CSAALGGASGPQHF. The CDR3 nucleotides are TGCAGCGCCGCATTGGGTGGGGCATCAGGGCCCCAGCATTTT.

This chain joins TRBV6-1 and TRBJ2-7; TRBD2 might be the D (6 bases). The V end was cut by 2 bases, the J end by 4 bases, with 12 bases between. The CDR3 contains 14 residues. Germline values: CDR1 MNHNS, CDR2 SASEGT. As DNA, the CDR3 is TGTGCCAGCAGTGAATTAGCGGACGAGTACGAGCAGTACTTC. This sequence encodes CASSELADEYEQYF.

V gene TRBV28 combines with J gene TRBJ1-5; no firm D call. V gave up 4 bases and J gave up 0 bases, with 7 bases separating them. Germline CDR1 reads MDHEN; CDR2 reads SYDVKM. The CDR3 is 14 amino acids. This CDR3 reads CASSWLSSNQPQHF. The DNA for the CDR3 is TGTGCCAGCAGTTGGCTGTCTAGCAATCAGCCCCAGCATTTT.

The chain uses TRBV7-6 and TRBJ2-5, with 12 bases matching TRBD2. Looked up from germline, CDR1 is SGHVS and CDR2 is FNYEAQ. V was clipped by 4 bases and J by 3 bases; unmatched bases: 6. The CDR3 has 16 amino acids. The CDR3: CASSSHGLAGKETQYF. The CDR3 DNA is TGTGCCAGCAGCTCACACGGACTAGCGGGGAAAGAGACCCAGTACTTC.

The chain joins TRBV2 to TRBJ1-1, with D possibly matching TRBD1 (6 bases). CDR3 length: 15 residues. Trimming cost V 4 bases and J 5 bases, with 17 bases left between them. Germline loops: CDR1 SNHLY, CDR2 FYNNEI. CDR3 sequence reads: CASSVQLGGGTEAFF. DNA for the CDR3: TGTGCCAGCAGTGTGCAGTTGGGAGGGGGAACTGAAGCTTTCTTT.

This clone has a single count. This chain uses TRBV23-1 with TRBJ2-3; 9 bases are a match to TRBD1. TRBV23-1 is recorded as an ORF, its role being uncertain. J lost 0 bases, V lost 2 bases, and 12 bases had no gene match. The CDR3 has 19 residues. CDR3 sequence (DNA): TGCGCCAGCAGTCAACGAGAGGGTGTGGGACAGGGAAGCACAGATACGCAGTATTTT. Protein sequence: CASSQREGVGQGSTDTQYF.

The chain joins TRBV28 to TRBJ1-1; the match to TRBD1 covers 7 bases. V shed 5 bases, J shed 3 bases, and the junction held 0 bases outside the gene matches. CDR1 MDHEN and CDR2 SYDVKM come from the germline V gene. CDR3 length equals 12 residues. CDR3 amino acids: CASSDRDTEAFF. The CDR3, as DNA: TGTGCCAGCAGTGACAGGGACACTGAAGCTTTCTTT.

The rearrangement joins TRBV5-1 to TRBJ2-7; a weak D match, TRBD1 (6 bases). CDR1 is SGHRS and CDR2 is YFSETQ in the germline V gene. Trimming shortened V by 0 bases and J by 4 bases, and 14 bases separated the two germline ends. CDR3 length: 15 residues. This CDR3 reads CASSLGRTVSYEQYF. The CDR3 DNA is TGCGCCAGCAGCTTGGGTAGGACAGTATCTTACGAGCAGTACTTC. The full variable domain, completed using reference TRBV5-1 and TRBJ2-7, is KAGVTQTPRYLIKTRGQQVTLSCSPISGHRSVSWYQQTPGQGLQFLFEYFSETQRNKGNFPGRFSGRQFSNSRSEMNVSTLELGDSALYLCASSLGRTVSYEQYFGPGTRLTVT.

The V gene is TRBV7-8, the J gene TRBJ2-7; a possible D gene is TRBD2 (6 bases). Germline CDR1 reads SGHVS; CDR2 reads FQNEAQ. The germline V and J ends were trimmed by 6 bases and 7 bases, with 25 bases remaining between them. The CDR3 runs 16 residues. CDR3 protein: CASSRRTEGSGREQYF. The DNA of the CDR3 is TGTGCCAGCAGTCGCAGAACGGAGGGGTCAGGACGGGAGCAGTACTTC.

The chain combines TRBV9 with TRBJ1-5, with D tentatively TRBD1 (6 bases). The V end was cut by 0 bases, the J end by 1 base, with 11 bases between. The CDR3 consists of 16 residues. The germline gives CDR1 SGDLS, CDR2 YYNGEE. The CDR3 DNA is TGTGCCAGCAGCGTAGCGCCGGGGACAAGCAATCAGCCCCAGCATTTT. Translation gives CASSVAPGTSNQPQHF.

The chain joins TRBV6-5 to TRBJ1-2; D possibly corresponds to TRBD1 (6 bases). V dropped 4 bases and J dropped 5 bases, with 17 bases sitting between them. CDR1 is MNHEY and CDR2 is SVGAGI in the germline V gene. This CDR3 spans 15 amino acids. The CDR3: CASSFTRGAGYGYTF. In DNA form, the CDR3 reads TGTGCCAGCAGTTTCACCCGGGGGGCAGGGTATGGCTACACCTTC.

CDR3 DNA: TGCGCCAGCAGCTTGGGGGACAGCAATGGCTACACCTTC. This gives the protein CASSLGDSNGYTF. The chain recombines TRBV5-1 with TRBJ1-2; 7 bases line up with TRBD1. J was trimmed by 6 bases and V by 0 bases; bases with no gene match: 2. This CDR3 is built from 13 residues. Germline V gives CDR1 SGHRS, CDR2 YFSETQ.

The rearrangement joins TRBV28 to TRBJ1-2; 8 bases fit TRBD1. The CDR3 runs to 15 residues. The germline gives CDR1 MDHEN, CDR2 SYDVKM. Trimming at V came to 7 bases and at J to 5 bases, leaving 12 bases not matched to a gene. DNA of the CDR3: TGTGCCAGCAAATCGTCCAGGGGGCAGCGATATGGCTACACCTTC. Translation gives CASKSSRGQRYGYTF.

This chain links TRBV27 with TRBJ2-2, with 15 nucleotides matching TRBD2. The germline CDR1 and CDR2 sequences are MNHEY and SMNVEV (reference sequence). The CDR3 is 17 amino acids. V lost 0 bases and J lost 5; bases outside the gene matches: 1. The CDR3 reads CASSLSGTSGGTGELFF. The DNA for the CDR3 is TGTGCCAGCAGTTTATCGGGGACTAGCGGGGGGACCGGGGAGCTGTTTTTT.

Regarding this clone: The same CDR3 also results from other DNA sequences found in this sample. This chain connects TRBV11-3 to TRBJ2-7; TRBD1 might be the D (6 bases). The CDR3 extends over 13 amino acids. Germline V gives CDR1 SGHNT, CDR2 YENEEA. Trimming removed 5 bases from V and 3 bases from J, with 11 bases in between. The DNA for the CDR3 is TGTGCCAGCAGCCCCGGACAGAGCTACGAGCAGTACTTC. This encodes CASSPGQSYEQYF.

The chain is built from TRBV19 and TRBJ1-5; weak D call: TRBD1 (6 bases). CDR3 length equals 16 residues. CDR1 LNHDA and CDR2 SQIVND come from the germline V gene (reference sequence). V lost 5 bases to trimming and J lost 2 bases, with 16 bases between them. The CDR3 here is CASSHISGQRNQPQHF. The DNA of the CDR3 is TGTGCCAGTAGTCACATCTCAGGACAGCGCAATCAGCCCCAGCATTTT. Based on the CDR3 plus reference TRBV19 and TRBJ1-5, the full variable domain is DGGITQSPKYLFRKEGQNVTLSCEQNLNHDAMYWYRQDPGQGLRLIYYSQIVNDFQKGDIAEGYSVSREKKESFPLTVTSAQKNPTAFYLCASSHISGQRNQPQHFGDGTRLSIL.

This chain connects TRBV21-1 to TRBJ2-5; the table assigns TRBD1, which was not confirmed against the DNA. TRBV21-1 is listed as a pseudogene. This CDR3 has 19 amino acids. The chain's CDR3 is CASRPAAGDEEPPKETQYF. As DNA, the CDR3 is TGTGCCAGCAGGCCAGCAGCAGGGGATGAGGAACCCCCGAAAGAGACCCAGTACTTC.

V gene TRBV7-3 combines with J gene TRBJ1-1, with D tentatively TRBD1 (5 bases). Germline lookup yields CDR1 SGHTA and CDR2 FQGTGA. V lost 5 bases to trimming and J lost 6 bases, with 13 bases between them. The CDR3 is made up of 13 amino acids. The CDR3 bases are TGTGCCAGCAGCCGGATGGGAGGGGCTGAAGCTTTCTTT. Its protein is CASSRMGGAEAFF.

The CDR3 sequence is CASSLDRRQSTGELFF. The CDR3, as DNA: TGCGCCAGCAGCTTGGACAGACGCCAAAGCACCGGGGAGCTGTTTTTT. The V call is TRBV5-1, the J call TRBJ2-2; no clear D gene. Germline-derived CDR1 and CDR2 are SGHRS and YFSETQ. V was shortened by 0 bases and J by 4 bases, with 13 bases between the two germline ends. This CDR3 comprises 16 residues.

V gene TRBV27 combines with J gene TRBJ2-5; possibly TRBD1 for D (5 bases). Per the germline V gene, CDR1 is MNHEY and CDR2 is SMNVEV (reference sequence). Deletions cut 6 bases from V and 4 bases from J, with 12 bases between. The CDR3 spans 13 residues. CDR3 sequence: CASRTQGTETQYF. The DNA for the CDR3 is TGTGCCAGCAGGACGCAGGGAACAGAGACCCAGTACTTC.

The genes are TRBV28 and TRBJ2-1, with 7 positions matching TRBD2. Germline CDR1 reads MDHEN; CDR2 reads SYDVKM. This CDR3 contains 17 residues. V shed 2 bases, J shed 9 bases, and the junction held 16 bases outside the gene matches. The CDR3 nucleotides read TGTGCCAGCAGTTTAAGGGAGGGGCTCCAGGGTCTGGGTGAGCAGTTCTTC. Amino acid sequence: CASSLREGLQGLGEQFF.